Listed below are T cell receptor beta chains from one sample, sequenced in a study of T cell responses to AZD1222 COVID-19 vaccine. Clones were read by immunoSEQ multiplex PCR, and TCRdb kept only the in-frame ones, dropping some. The sample records 130,000 to 150,000 clones, about 92% being singletons. The starting material was peripheral blood, obtained 28 days after the second AZD1222 dose. These receptors all come from an adult who received the AZD1222 COVID-19 vaccine. CDR3s include the opening cysteine and the closing phenylalanine or tryptophan. A D gene is named only where the DNA matches it firmly.

d_call: TRBD1; v_call: TRBV6-6; cdr3_aa: CASSYGTASNATF
d_call: .; v_call: TRBV4-3; cdr3_aa: CASATRAGNTIYF
d_call: TRBD2; v_call: TRBV3-1/TRBV3-2; cdr3_aa: CASSQEGGRANEQFF
d_call: .; v_call: TRBV23-1; cdr3_aa: CASSQSPTGDIQYF
d_call: .; v_call: TRBV6-5; cdr3_aa: CASSSVRNEQFF
d_call: .; v_call: TRBV6-4; cdr3_aa: CASVAGANTEAFF
d_call: .; v_call: TRBV20-1; cdr3_aa: CSVNNYGYTF
d_call: .; v_call: TRBV6-5; cdr3_aa: CASSVGLLRTEAFF
d_call: .; v_call: TRBV6-2/TRBV6-3; cdr3_aa: CASSYLVGGGPTGYTF
d_call: .; v_call: TRBV27; cdr3_aa: CASKTRITSGANVLTF
d_call: TRBD2; v_call: TRBV7-8; cdr3_aa: CASSPRLAGTYEQYF
d_call: TRBD2; v_call: TRBV19; cdr3_aa: CASRRLAGNTGELFF
d_call: .; v_call: TRBV6-5; cdr3_aa: CASSYSWGRGIEQYF
d_call: TRBD2; v_call: TRBV5-1; cdr3_aa: CASSSLAGGTSDTQYF
d_call: TRBD1; v_call: TRBV6-5; cdr3_aa: CASSRTGGGYTF
d_call: TRBD1; v_call: TRBV11-1; cdr3_aa: CASSFGQGGNTEAFF
d_call: .; v_call: TRBV18; cdr3_aa: CASSPGIVDEQYF
d_call: TRBD2; v_call: TRBV13; cdr3_aa: CASKGGGASSGQQETQYF
d_call: .; v_call: TRBV6-2/TRBV6-3; cdr3_aa: CASSTQGRNSPLHF
d_call: .; v_call: TRBV10-3; cdr3_aa: CAISNHRLVMNTEAFF
d_call: .; v_call: TRBV30; cdr3_aa: CAWSAGRGGYTF
d_call: TRBD1; v_call: TRBV28; cdr3_aa: CASRTGAFNPTTDEQFF
d_call: .; v_call: TRBV4-2; cdr3_aa: CASSQERGGASTDTQYF
d_call: TRBD2; v_call: TRBV7-2; cdr3_aa: CASSSHGLARHEQYF
d_call: .; v_call: TRBV15; cdr3_aa: CATSRAGFHTEAFF
d_call: .; v_call: TRBV3-1/TRBV3-2; cdr3_aa: CASSPRGTTNEKLFF
d_call: TRBD2; v_call: TRBV19; cdr3_aa: CASSMMVGTSGGTDTQYF
d_call: .; v_call: TRBV6-2/TRBV6-3; cdr3_aa: CASSNFWGDEQFF
d_call: TRBD2; v_call: TRBV4-1; cdr3_aa: CASSQDHPTGTSGSGLYEQYF
d_call: TRBD1; v_call: TRBV30; cdr3_aa: CAWSVAGGAGNTIYF
d_call: .; v_call: TRBV9; cdr3_aa: CASGRTGGEAFF
d_call: .; v_call: TRBV5-6; cdr3_aa: CASRTQFAGNEQFF
d_call: .; v_call: TRBV30; cdr3_aa: CAWSGKGRAETQYF
d_call: .; v_call: TRBV7-2; cdr3_aa: CASPNRDGNQPQHF
d_call: .; v_call: TRBV4-3; cdr3_aa: CASSQDWSKSYEQYF
d_call: .; v_call: TRBV24-1; cdr3_aa: CATSNFYGYTF
d_call: TRBD1; v_call: TRBV9; cdr3_aa: CASSGNPRGPFTEAFF
d_call: .; v_call: TRBV7-8; cdr3_aa: CASSPPTYEQYF
d_call: .; v_call: TRBV18; cdr3_aa: CASSPRADSSYEQYF
d_call: .; v_call: TRBV7-9; cdr3_aa: CASSLSASTDTQYF
d_call: .; v_call: TRBV27; cdr3_aa: CASSLTGIMPEAFF
d_call: .; v_call: TRBV10-3; cdr3_aa: CAISAPLAIEQYF
d_call: .; v_call: TRBV16; cdr3_aa: CASSQSGEGTQLFF
d_call: .; v_call: TRBV28; cdr3_aa: CASRSSGYTF
d_call: .; v_call: TRBV7-8; cdr3_aa: CASSPQEYEQYF
d_call: TRBD1; v_call: TRBV29-1; cdr3_aa: CSVNTGGNQPQHF
d_call: .; v_call: TRBV19; cdr3_aa: CASSPRGGAYANTGELFF
d_call: .; v_call: TRBV5-1; cdr3_aa: CASSLEVNTGELFF
d_call: TRBD2; v_call: TRBV4-3; cdr3_aa: CASSQEGTSGRGRPGEQFF
d_call: TRBD2; v_call: TRBV4-3; cdr3_aa: CASSSSPSGRWADTQYF
d_call: .; v_call: TRBV3-1/TRBV3-2; cdr3_aa: CASSLGVSKEQFF
d_call: TRBD1; v_call: TRBV25-1; cdr3_aa: CASSVGQGGEKLFF